This TCR beta chain was captured in a study of blood T cell repertoires in COVID-19. Methods used by the authors: Estimation of nucleated cell counts relied on the amplification of reference gene primers. TCRdb's table, derived via immunoSEQ multiplex PCR, lists solely in-frame clones and lacks some. V and J calls and clone size follow that table, whereas D and trimming were derived from the DNA. The sample yields around 140,000 clones, more than 75% seen once. Germline V gene sequence: CDR1 LNHDA, CDR2 SQIVND (reference sequence). V lost 5 bases to trimming and J lost 7 bases, with 18 bases between them. This CDR3 has 15 residues. This clone was seen more than once but under ten times.

The material sequenced was peripheral blood. The chain uses TRBV19 and TRBJ1-5; possibly TRBD1 for D (6 bases). This TCR derives from a man in his 70s with active COVID-19. CDR3 nucleotide sequence: TGTGCCAGTAGTGGAGACAGGACAGTTGGGCAGCCCCAGCATTTT. Protein sequence: CASSGDRTVGQPQHF.